A selection of T cell receptor beta chains follows, all from one sample in a study of T cells after yellow fever vaccination. TCRdb re-derived calls from the 5' RACE reads in MiXCR, one entry per CDR3 protein. Of around 320,000 distinct CDR3 sequences in the sample, around 10% were seen once. Here the sequenced sample was CD4+ T cells sorted from PBMCs, taken 45 days after the yellow fever booster vaccination. The source of these receptors is a man aged 18 to 35 who received the YFV17D yellow fever vaccine. CDR3s include the opening cysteine and the closing phenylalanine or tryptophan.

v_call | cdr3_aa
TRBV3-1 | CASSIWIPREKTQYF
TRBV20-1 | CSATTSGLYNEQFF
TRBV4-1 | CASRPRTDGTSERNIQYF
TRBV12-3/TRBV12-4 | CASSSYLNFEQYF
TRBV19 | CASRISSGGGEQFF
TRBV20-1 | CSARDTGTNEKLFF
TRBV6-5 | CASSYPGTGLYTF
TRBV30 | CAWSVSLNEKLFF
TRBV3-1 | CASSWGAGGADQPQHF
TRBV7-2 | CASSLGGTSYGYTF
TRBV12-3/TRBV12-4 | CASSLRTDQETQYF
TRBV7-3 | CASSLAGGGNEQFF
TRBV28 | CASMAGGRLIATQYF
TRBV7-2 | CASSLSPSGGKTDTQYF
TRBV6-2/TRBV6-3 | CASRQGYEQYF
TRBV20-1 | CSAKAETQYF
TRBV5-1 | CASSLVSGAANTGELFF
TRBV5-1 | CASSLSASGGQETQYF
TRBV12-3/TRBV12-4 | CASSLMEGAWETQYF
TRBV1 | CTSRKDPAEETQYF
TRBV20-1 | CSARGLAGGREQYF
TRBV11-2 | CASSLGPTGVRRAFF
TRBV19 | CASRPPYGDYGYTF
TRBV19 | CASSLRGMTSTDTQYF
TRBV6-2/TRBV6-3 | CASSSQVGYEQYF
TRBV5-4 | CASSSGGGNTDTQYF
TRBV15 | CATSRDLNVLGYGYTF
TRBV12-3/TRBV12-4 | CASSPVDGNQPQHF
TRBV7-2 | CASSLDPGFTGELFF
TRBV7-2 | CASSSTLGGAAKNIQYF
TRBV7-7 | CASSPNRGDLPFF
TRBV29-1 | CSVETDTQYF
TRBV10-3 | CATLGQREAFF
TRBV19 | CASSDRGQENTEAFF
TRBV5-1 | CASSLEASSGNTIYF
TRBV12-3/TRBV12-4 | CASSLRVYQPQHF
TRBV21-1 | CASSTRQGGTGELFF
TRBV5-1 | CASSLMGGVEAFF
TRBV11-1 | CASSGRNTGELFF
TRBV10-3 | CATWTGLEFTEAFF
TRBV2 | CASSDSAYYGYTF